The 21 T cell receptor beta chains in this list originate from one sample, sequenced in a study of beta chain features in type 1 diabetes. Sequencing targeted expressed TCRB transcripts, as all isolated RNA had been reverse transcribed. TCRdb keeps only in-frame clones here, not all; method: immunoSEQ multiplex PCR. The sample has some 410,000 clones; about 10% are singletons. Sample: naive CD4+ T cells from blood. These receptors came from a woman younger than 30 in good health.

The chain joins TRBV4-3 to TRBJ1-6; a weak D match, TRBD1 (6 bases). CDR1 and CDR2 (germline): LGHNA, YSLEER. V lost 4 bases and J lost 7, with 14 bases in between. This CDR3 is built from 15 residues. The CDR3 DNA reads as TGCGCCAGCAGCCTCGTGGACAGTCTCAATTCACCCCTCCACTTT. It yields the protein CASSLVDSLNSPLHF.

The table lists this clone with a few counts. V gene TRBV18 combines with J gene TRBJ2-2; D is perhaps TRBD2 (7 bases). V lost 4 bases and J lost 4, with 16 bases in between. CDR3 size: 16 residues. In germline, CDR1 is KGHSH, CDR2 LQKENI. Here the CDR3 reads CASSLHRERGTGELFF. The CDR3 coding sequence is TGTGCCAGCTCACTGCACAGGGAGCGGGGCACCGGGGAGCTGTTTTTT.

In DNA form, the CDR3 reads TGTGCCAGCAGTTACTATCAAGAGACCCAGTACTTC. It codes for CASSYYQETQYF. This rearrangement joins TRBV6-5 to TRBJ2-5; D remains unclear. Germline V gene sequence: CDR1 MNHEY, CDR2 SVGAGI. The V end was cut by 1 base, the J end by 2 bases, with 2 bases between. CDR3 length: 12 residues.

This clone came up a few times. The rearrangement links TRBV11-3 to TRBJ2-7, with D possibly TRBD2 on 6 matching bases. The CDR3 contains 11 residues. The germline V gene has CDR1 SGHNT and CDR2 YENEEA. V gave up 5 bases and J gave up 4 bases, with 6 bases separating them. The CDR3 DNA sequence: TGTGCCAGCAGCCGGGGGTACGAGCAGTACGTC. This gives the protein CASSRGYEQYV.

This clone was counted between two and nine times. This chain joins TRBV4-3 and TRBJ2-7, with D unresolved. CDR3 size: 14 residues. V lost 1 base, J lost 12 bases, and 19 bases lay in between. Germline-derived CDR1 and CDR2 are LGHNA and YSLEER. The CDR3 nucleotides read TGCGCCAGCAGCCAAGCCCTAGTAGGACGAACTCGGTACTTC. Translating gives CASSQALVGRTRYF.

This clone was found a few times. This chain uses TRBV29-1 with TRBJ2-1; D is ambiguous. The V gene's germline CDR1 is SQVTM and CDR2 ANQGSEA. The CDR3 length is 11 residues. Trimming shortened V by 6 bases and J by 8 bases, and 11 bases separated the two germline ends. CDR3 DNA: TGCAGCGTCTTTCGTTTTGATGAGCAGTTCTTC. This encodes CSVFRFDEQFF.

The rearrangement joins TRBV11-1 to TRBJ2-3, with 8 positions matching TRBD1. The CDR3 is 16 residues long. V lost 7 bases and J lost 2; bases outside the gene matches: 11. CDR1 and CDR2 (germline): SGHAT, FQDESV (reference sequence). The CDR3 region is CASITGDRGPTDTQYF. The CDR3 DNA reads as TGTGCCAGCATTACGGGTGACAGGGGCCCCACAGATACGCAGTATTTT.

This rearrangement joins TRBV7-8 to TRBJ2-3; TRBD1 matches at 7 bases. V lost 1 base, J lost 2 bases, and 6 bases stayed unmatched. There are 16 residues in the CDR3. CDR1 is SGHVS and CDR2 is FQNEAQ in the germline V gene. The DNA of the CDR3 is TGTGCCAGCAGCTTAGATACAGGGGCGATCACAGATACGCAGTATTTT. It translates to CASSLDTGAITDTQYF.

This chain connects TRBV2 to TRBJ1-5; TRBD1 aligns across 10 bases. CDR3 size: 15 residues. V shed 7 bases, J shed 2 bases, and the junction held 5 bases outside the gene matches. Germline V gene lookup returns CDR1 SNHLY and CDR2 FYNNEI. DNA for the CDR3: TGTGCCAGCATGGGACAGGGGATGGGCAATCAGCCCCAGCATTTT. It codes for CASMGQGMGNQPQHF.

This clone appeared a few times. The chain combines TRBV6-5 with TRBJ2-3; the D gene could be TRBD1 or TRBD2 (5 bases each). With 4 bases removed from V and 10 bases from J, the gap between germline ends came to 24 bases. Germline V gives CDR1 MNHEY, CDR2 SVGAGI. This CDR3 has 16 residues. The CDR3 protein is CASSSGPGQRHGAQYF. The DNA of the CDR3 is TGTGCCAGCAGTTCGGGGCCCGGACAACGGCACGGTGCGCAGTATTTT.

The chain joins TRBV13 to TRBJ1-1; D gene uncertain. Germline CDR1 is PRHDT and CDR2 is FYEKMQ (reference sequence). The CDR3 extends over 16 amino acids. The ends were cut back, 3 bases at V and 3 bases at J, with 17 bases in the middle. The CDR3 DNA reads TGTGCCAGCAGCTTCCAGCTCACTTTTGTTGACACTGAAGCTTTCTTT. Its protein product is CASSFQLTFVDTEAFF.

V and J are TRBV18 and TRBJ1-1; no clear D gene. The germline V and J ends were trimmed by 2 bases and 0 bases, with 13 bases remaining between them. The CDR3 consists of 16 residues. CDR1 KGHSH and CDR2 LQKENI come from the germline V gene. CDR3 DNA sequence: TGTGCCAGCTCACCATCGGGGTATAGCGTGAACACTGAAGCTTTCTTT. Amino acid sequence: CASSPSGYSVNTEAFF.

V is TRBV2 and J is TRBJ2-1; 10 bases agree with TRBD2. The J segment lost 14 bases and the V segment lost 6 bases, leaving 10 bases of the junction unmatched. The length of the CDR3 is 13 residues. Germline values: CDR1 SNHLY, CDR2 FYNNEI. CDR3: CASREREGLVEFF. CDR3 DNA: TGTGCCAGCAGAGAGCGGGAGGGCCTGGTTGAGTTCTTC.

The rearrangement uses TRBV30 and TRBJ2-1; D possibly matches TRBD1 or TRBD2 (5 bases each). There are 14 residues in the CDR3. The germline gives CDR1 GTSNPN, CDR2 SVGIG (reference sequence). The germline V and J ends were trimmed by 3 bases and 0 bases, with 9 bases remaining between them. This chain's CDR3 is CAWSGGGSYNEQFF. CDR3 in DNA: TGTGCCTGGAGCGGTGGGGGCTCCTACAATGAGCAGTTCTTC.

The V gene is TRBV11-3, the J gene TRBJ2-5; unclear D gene. This CDR3 is built from 11 residues. The germline V gene encodes CDR1 SGHNT and CDR2 YENEEA. V lost 4 bases to trimming and J lost 3 bases, with 3 bases between them. Written as DNA, the CDR3 is TGTGCCAGCAGCTCCAAAGAGACCCAGTACTTC. Encoded protein: CASSSKETQYF.

This chain joins TRBV29-1 and TRBJ2-7; D is ambiguous. The CDR3 runs to 12 residues. The germline V gene has CDR1 SQVTM and CDR2 ANQGSEA. Trimming took off 4 bases at V and 2 bases at J, with 9 bases between the two ends. CDR3 loop: CSVGLSTYEQYF. CDR3 coding DNA: TGCAGCGTTGGGCTCTCGACCTACGAGCAGTACTTC.

This clone was observed a handful of times. The rearrangement links TRBV7-9 to TRBJ1-2; TRBD1 is a possible D gene (5 bases). The CDR3 sequence is 15 residues long. V was cut by 0 bases and J by 3 bases, with 11 bases left in between. Germline lookup yields CDR1 SEHNR and CDR2 FQNEAQ (reference sequence). The CDR3 loop is CASSLAAQGDYGYTF. CDR3 DNA sequence: TGTGCCAGCAGCTTAGCCGCTCAGGGAGACTATGGCTACACCTTC.

This clone was counted between two and nine times. This chain links TRBV29-1 with TRBJ2-7; D ambiguous. The V and J ends lost 4 bases and 2 bases respectively, with 12 bases between them. Germline assignment: CDR1 SQVTM and CDR2 ANQGSEA. The CDR3 contains 13 residues. CDR3: CSVVGQTTYEQYF. CDR3 nucleotides: TGCAGCGTTGTAGGCCAGACGACCTACGAGCAGTACTTC.

This clone turned up a few times. The chain uses TRBV7-8 and TRBJ2-3; D might be TRBD1 or TRBD2, each matching 5 bases. V shed 2 bases and J shed 2 bases, with 8 bases lying between them. CDR1 is SGHVS and CDR2 is FQNEAQ in the germline V gene. The CDR3 covers 14 residues. The chain's CDR3 is CASSLSGTTDTQYF. The CDR3 DNA reads as TGTGCCAGCAGCTTATCCGGGACCACAGATACGCAGTATTTT.

Only a few counts were recorded for this clone. The J gene is TRBJ2-1, the V gene TRBV7-3, with TRBD2 matching 12 bases. Trimming removed 5 bases from V and 8 bases from J; junction bases left unmatched: 10. This CDR3 spans 16 amino acids. The V gene's germline CDR1 is SGHTA and CDR2 FQGTGA. CDR3 bases: TGTGCCAGCAGCACAAAACGACTAGCGGGAGTGGATGAGCAGTTCTTC. Its translation is CASSTKRLAGVDEQFF.

This chain uses TRBV5-6 with TRBJ1-2; D might be TRBD1 (6 bases). This CDR3 region has 12 residues. Germline V lookup: CDR1 SGHDT, CDR2 YYEEEE. V was clipped by 2 bases and J by 5 bases, with 7 bases between them. This chain's CDR3 is CASSFQGYGYTF. In nucleotides, the CDR3 is TGTGCCAGCAGCTTCCAGGGGTATGGCTACACCTTC.